This entry lists 23 T cell receptor beta chains sequenced from one sample in a study of shared clonotypes between healthy human individuals. Assay used: immunoSEQ multiplex PCR; TCRdb lists only in-frame clones, some missing. The sample has about 960,000 clones, about 80% seen once. Sequencing was carried out using memory CD4+ T cells sorted from blood. As to subset: CD45RA-negative fraction. The receptors derive from a man aged 18 to 30 in good health.

CDR3 sequence reads: CASRPPFLDYGYTF. DNA of the CDR3: TGTGCCAGCAGGCCCCCCTTCTTGGACTATGGCTACACCTTC. The genes are TRBV7-2 and TRBJ1-2; D ambiguous. Germline CDR1 SGHTA, CDR2 FQGNSA. The V end lost 6 bases, the J end lost 3 bases, and 14 bases lay between the germline ends. This CDR3 region has 14 residues.

Comment on this clone: This sample also contains other DNA sequences that code for the same CDR3. The chain combines TRBV6-5 with TRBJ2-3; no clear D gene. The CDR3 spans 12 residues. V was shortened by 4 bases and J by 3 bases, with 5 bases between the two germline ends. Germline loops: CDR1 MNHEY, CDR2 SVGAGI. The CDR3 here is CASSSTTDTQYF. As DNA, the CDR3 is TGTGCCAGCAGTTCAACAACAGATACGCAGTATTTT.

The chain couples TRBV5-4 to TRBJ2-3, with 8 bases lining up with TRBD2. V was clipped by 0 bases and J by 4 bases; unmatched bases: 4. From germline, CDR1 is SGHNT and CDR2 YYREEE (reference sequence). There are 15 residues in the CDR3. CDR3 coding DNA: TGTGCCAGCAGCTTGGGGGCGGGGGGCGCAGATACGCAGTATTTT. It codes for CASSLGAGGADTQYF.

V gene TRBV7-6 combines with J gene TRBJ1-2, with D possibly TRBD1 on 5 matching bases. V was clipped by 2 bases and J by 6 bases, with 7 bases between them. Germline V gives CDR1 SGHVS, CDR2 FNYEAQ. This CDR3 region has 12 residues. This CDR3 reads CASSLQGHGYTF. CDR3 DNA sequence: TGTGCCAGCAGCTTACAGGGTCATGGCTACACCTTC.

The count of this clone is one. The chain uses TRBV13 and TRBJ1-2, with TRBD1 identical over 12 bases. Trimming took 4 bases from V and 7 from J; bases not matched to a gene: 10. Germline CDR1 is PRHDT and CDR2 is FYEKMQ (reference sequence). There are 16 residues in the CDR3. The CDR3 is CASSSGTGGPFGGYTF. DNA for the CDR3: TGTGCCAGCAGCTCGGGGACAGGGGGCCCGTTTGGTGGCTACACCTTC.

The V and J genes are TRBV5-4 and TRBJ2-7; 9 bases line up with TRBD2. Germline V gene lookup returns CDR1 SGHNT and CDR2 YYREEE (reference sequence). This CDR3 has 16 residues. Trimming cost V 4 bases and J 4 bases; bases outside gene matches: 12. Written as DNA, the CDR3 is TGTGCCAGCAGCCCGATAGCGGGAGCGGGGGTGTACGAGCAGTACTTC. Translation gives CASSPIAGAGVYEQYF.

This clone was detected a few times. J is TRBJ1-2 and V is TRBV6-5; D ambiguous. Deletions cut 0 bases from V and 1 base from J, with 12 bases between. The CDR3 totals 16 residues. Germline V gives CDR1 MNHEY, CDR2 SVGAGI. CDR3 amino acids: CASSYSGGNVNYGYTF. The CDR3 DNA is TGTGCCAGCAGTTACTCGGGAGGGAACGTTAACTATGGCTACACCTTC.

The chain couples TRBV7-2 to TRBJ2-7; D might be TRBD1 (8 bases). This CDR3 comprises 15 residues. Germline CDR1 and CDR2: SGHTA and FQGNSA. The V and J ends lost 5 bases and 0 bases respectively, with 14 bases between them. Written as DNA, the CDR3 is TGTGCCAGCAGCCCCGGGGGGACAGGCTCCTACGAGCAGTACTTC. It yields the protein CASSPGGTGSYEQYF.

The chain uses TRBV14 and TRBJ2-5; D is unresolved. This CDR3 spans 15 amino acids. Between the trimmed V and J ends, which lost 4 bases and 2 bases, there was a span of 14 bases. Germline CDR1 is SGHDN and CDR2 is FVKESK. CDR3 loop: CASSPRSNTQETQYF. CDR3 in DNA: TGTGCCAGCAGCCCAAGATCGAACACACAAGAGACCCAGTACTTC.

This chain uses TRBV4-3 with TRBJ2-1; TRBD1 agrees at 8 bases. This CDR3 has 16 amino acids. V was pared by 0 bases and J by 8 bases, with 9 bases of the junction left unmatched. Looked up from germline, CDR1 is LGHNA and CDR2 is YSLEER. The CDR3 DNA sequence: TGCGCCAGCAGCCAAGATGGAGGTCAGGGGGCGGATGAGCAGTTCTTC. Translating it yields CASSQDGGQGADEQFF.

Turning to this clone: A far larger clone is just one base off, so this is likely a read error. The rearrangement links TRBV5-4 to TRBJ2-5, with 8 bases fitting TRBD1. CDR3 length equals 13 residues. The V gene's germline CDR1 is SGHNT and CDR2 YYREEE (reference sequence). The CDR3 DNA reads as TGTACCAGCAGCAAAGACAGGGGAGAGACCCAGTACTTC. Residues: CTSSKDRGETQYF.

The chain has TRBV30 and TRBJ1-4; tentative D call: TRBD1 (5 bases). The germline V gene encodes CDR1 GTSNPN and CDR2 SVGIG (reference sequence). This CDR3 contains 12 residues. V was shortened by 0 bases and J by 10 bases, with 9 bases between the two germline ends. The CDR3 sequence is CAWSVGRVKLFF. DNA of the CDR3: TGTGCCTGGAGTGTGGGACGGGTAAAACTGTTTTTT.

Concerning this clone itself: In the same sample, other DNA sequences code for this CDR3. The gene calls are TRBV19 and TRBJ1-2; 7 nucleotides agree with TRBD1. The CDR3 consists of 12 residues. CDR1 is LNHDA, CDR2 SQIVND, per germline (reference sequence). With V trimmed by 8 bases and J by 4 bases, 4 bases remained unmatched. The CDR3 reads CASSGQAYGYTF. For the CDR3, the DNA is TGTGCCAGTTCTGGACAGGCCTATGGCTACACCTTC.

Comments on this clone: The sample holds other DNA sequences that translate to the same CDR3. The V call is TRBV11-2, the J call TRBJ2-5; D may be TRBD2 (6 bases). Between the trimmed V and J ends, which lost 3 bases and 1 base, there was a span of 6 bases. This CDR3 contains 13 residues. The V gene's germline CDR1 is SGHAT and CDR2 FQNNGV. The DNA for the CDR3 is TGTGCCAGCAGCTTCGGGAGCCAAGAGACCCAGTACTTC. Translated, it gives CASSFGSQETQYF.

The chain links TRBV6-1 to TRBJ2-5, with TRBD2 matching 10 bases. After removal of 3 bases from V and 6 bases from J, the junction contained 4 bases not matched to a gene. The CDR3 loop spans 14 amino acids. The germline V gene encodes CDR1 MNHNS and CDR2 SASEGT. The CDR3 sequence is CASSEASGGKTQYF. Written as DNA, the CDR3 is TGTGCCAGCAGTGAGGCTAGCGGGGGAAAGACCCAGTACTTC.

The CDR3 bases are TGCGCCAGCAGCTTGAGTATGGGCGAATTCTACGAGCAGTACTTC. Its translation: CASSLSMGEFYEQYF. This chain connects TRBV5-1 to TRBJ2-7; no reliable D call. Germline V CDR1 and CDR2: SGHRS, YFSETQ. This CDR3 has 15 residues. V was pared by 1 base and J by 3 bases, with 14 bases between.

This chain connects TRBV10-1 to TRBJ2-1, with unresolved D. The germline CDR1 and CDR2 sequences are WNHNN and SYGVQD (reference sequence). This CDR3 has 15 amino acids. V was shortened by 9 bases and J by 7 bases, with 22 bases between the two germline ends. CDR3 region: CARAMGLEPSNEQFF. The CDR3 bases are TGCGCCAGAGCTATGGGATTGGAGCCTTCGAATGAGCAGTTCTTC.

The chain joins TRBV5-1 to TRBJ2-3; 9 nucleotides line up with TRBD2. Trimming removed 0 bases from V and 6 bases from J; junction bases left unmatched: 5. The CDR3 length is 15 residues. CDR1 and CDR2 (germline): SGHRS, YFSETQ. The chain's CDR3 is CASSLASGVLDTQYF. The CDR3 bases are TGCGCCAGCAGCTTGGCTAGCGGGGTCCTGGATACGCAGTATTTT.

A note on this clone: The sample has other DNA sequences that encode this CDR3 too. The rearrangement joins TRBV7-2 to TRBJ2-3; no clear D. The V gene lost 4 bases and the J gene lost 2 bases, with 7 bases spanning the gap. The germline V gene encodes CDR1 SGHTA and CDR2 FQGNSA. This CDR3 has 13 residues. The CDR3 protein is CASSSFLTDTQYF. CDR3 DNA sequence: TGTGCCAGCAGCTCTTTCCTCACAGATACGCAGTATTTT.

This rearrangement joins TRBV2 to TRBJ1-2; D not certain. The germline gives CDR1 SNHLY, CDR2 FYNNEI. The CDR3 totals 13 residues. V was pared by 6 bases and J by 4 bases, with 12 bases between. This CDR3 is CASRGDVSYGYTF. CDR3 sequence (DNA): TGTGCCAGCAGGGGTGACGTGTCCTATGGCTACACCTTC.

The gene calls are TRBV7-2 and TRBJ1-6; D might be TRBD1 (6 bases). The CDR3 length is 13 residues. V dropped 6 bases and J dropped 9 bases, with 12 bases sitting between them. The V gene's germline CDR1 is SGHTA and CDR2 FQGNSA. The CDR3 DNA reads as TGTGCCAGCAGGCCCGGGGGGCTTTCACCCCTCCACTTT. It codes for CASRPGGLSPLHF. The full variable domain, with the rest looked up from reference TRBV7-2 and TRBJ1-6, is GAGVSQSPSNKVTEKGKDVELRCDPISGHTALYWYRQSLGQGLEFLIYFQGNSAPDKSGLPSDRFSAERTGGSVSTLTIQRTQQEDSAVYLCASRPGGLSPLHFGNGTRLTVT.

The chain employs TRBV2 and TRBJ2-1, with D possibly called TRBD1 or TRBD2 (6 bases each). V was pared by 5 bases and J by 8 bases, with 19 bases between. Germline values: CDR1 SNHLY, CDR2 FYNNEI. The CDR3 spans 15 residues. The CDR3, as DNA: TGTGCCAGCAGTTGGAGGGACACCCACCCGTATGAGCAGTTCTTC. Translated: CASSWRDTHPYEQFF.

The rearrangement links TRBV5-1 to TRBJ2-2; no clear D gene. Germline V gene data show CDR1 as SGHRS and CDR2 as YFSETQ. V gave up 4 bases and J gave up 9 bases, with 16 bases separating them. The CDR3 contains 14 residues. Written as DNA, the CDR3 is TGCGCCAGCAGCCCACCCGCTGTCAACCGGGAGCTGTTTTTT. Protein sequence: CASSPPAVNRELFF.